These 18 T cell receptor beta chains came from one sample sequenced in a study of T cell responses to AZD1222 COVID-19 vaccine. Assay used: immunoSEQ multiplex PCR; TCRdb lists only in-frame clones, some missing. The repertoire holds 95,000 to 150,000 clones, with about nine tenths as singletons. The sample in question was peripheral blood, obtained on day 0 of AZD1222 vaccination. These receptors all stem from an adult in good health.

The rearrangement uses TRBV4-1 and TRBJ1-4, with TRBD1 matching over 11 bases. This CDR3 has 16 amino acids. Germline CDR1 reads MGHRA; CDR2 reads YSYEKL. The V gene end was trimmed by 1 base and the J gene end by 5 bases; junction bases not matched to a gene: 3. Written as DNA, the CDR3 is TGCGCCAGCAGCCAAGTGGGGACAGGGGGGAATGAAAAACTGTTTTTT. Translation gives CASSQVGTGGNEKLFF.

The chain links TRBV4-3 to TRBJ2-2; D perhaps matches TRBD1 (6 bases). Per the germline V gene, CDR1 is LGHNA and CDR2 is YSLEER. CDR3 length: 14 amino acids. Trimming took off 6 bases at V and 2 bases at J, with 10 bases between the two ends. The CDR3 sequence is CASRQGFNTGELFF. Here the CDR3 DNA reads TGCGCCAGCAGACAGGGTTTCAACACCGGGGAGCTGTTTTTT.

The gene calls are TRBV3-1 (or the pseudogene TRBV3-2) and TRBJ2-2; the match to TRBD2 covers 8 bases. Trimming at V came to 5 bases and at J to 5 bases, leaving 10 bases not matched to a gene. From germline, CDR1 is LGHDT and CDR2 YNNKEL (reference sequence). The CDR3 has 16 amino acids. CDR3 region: CASSNRGGDSTGELFF. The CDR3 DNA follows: TGTGCCAGCAGCAACCGGGGGGGCGATTCTACCGGGGAGCTGTTTTTT.

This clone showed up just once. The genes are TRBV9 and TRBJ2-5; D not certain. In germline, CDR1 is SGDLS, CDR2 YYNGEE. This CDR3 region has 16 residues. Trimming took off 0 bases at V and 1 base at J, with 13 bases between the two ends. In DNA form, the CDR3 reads TGTGCCAGCAGCGTAGCTATCCAGTCATCCCAAGAGACCCAGTACTTC. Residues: CASSVAIQSSQETQYF.

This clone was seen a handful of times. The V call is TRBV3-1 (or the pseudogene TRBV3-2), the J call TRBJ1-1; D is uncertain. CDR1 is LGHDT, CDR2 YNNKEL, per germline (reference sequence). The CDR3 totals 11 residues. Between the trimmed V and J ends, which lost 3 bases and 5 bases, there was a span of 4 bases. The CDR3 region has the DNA TGTGCCAGCAGCCAGGGTACTGAAGCTTTCTTT. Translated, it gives CASSQGTEAFF.

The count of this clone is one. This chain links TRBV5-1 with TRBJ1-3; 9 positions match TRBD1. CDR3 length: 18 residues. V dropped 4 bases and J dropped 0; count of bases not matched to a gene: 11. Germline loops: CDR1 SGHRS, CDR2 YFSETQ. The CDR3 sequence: CASSAGTGRTPSGNTIYF. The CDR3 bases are TGCGCCAGCAGCGCCGGGACAGGGAGGACCCCCTCTGGAAACACCATATATTTT.

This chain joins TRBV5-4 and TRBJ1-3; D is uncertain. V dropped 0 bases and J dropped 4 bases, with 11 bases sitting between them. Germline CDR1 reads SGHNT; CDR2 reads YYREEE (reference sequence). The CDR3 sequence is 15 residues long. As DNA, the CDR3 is TGTGCCAGCAGCTTGGCTGGGTTGAAGGGAAACACCATATATTTT. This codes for CASSLAGLKGNTIYF.

Written as DNA, the CDR3 is TGTGCCAGCAGCTCAACCTACGAGCAGTACTTC. Translating gives CASSSTYEQYF. This chain connects TRBV5-6 to TRBJ2-7; D is unclear. V was shortened by 3 bases and J by 2 bases, with 3 bases between the two germline ends. The CDR3 runs 11 residues. In germline, CDR1 is SGHDT, CDR2 YYEEEE.

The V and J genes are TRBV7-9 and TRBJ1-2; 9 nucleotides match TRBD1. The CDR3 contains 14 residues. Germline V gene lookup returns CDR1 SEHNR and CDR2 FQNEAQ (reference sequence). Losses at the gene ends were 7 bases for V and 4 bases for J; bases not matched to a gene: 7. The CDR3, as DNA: TGTGCCAGCATCAGACAGGGGGAAGGCTATGGCTACACCTTC. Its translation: CASIRQGEGYGYTF.

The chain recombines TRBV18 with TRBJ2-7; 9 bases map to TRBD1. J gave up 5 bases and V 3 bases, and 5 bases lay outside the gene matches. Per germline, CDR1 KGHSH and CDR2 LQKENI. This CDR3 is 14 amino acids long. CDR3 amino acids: CASSPDRGGHEQYF. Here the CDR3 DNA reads TGTGCCAGCTCACCGGACAGGGGAGGCCACGAGCAGTACTTC.

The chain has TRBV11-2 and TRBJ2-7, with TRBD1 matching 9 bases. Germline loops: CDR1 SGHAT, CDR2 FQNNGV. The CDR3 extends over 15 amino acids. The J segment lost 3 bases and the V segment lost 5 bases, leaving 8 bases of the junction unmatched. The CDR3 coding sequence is TGTGCCAGCAGCGGCACCGGGACAGGGCTCTACGAGCAGTACTTC. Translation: CASSGTGTGLYEQYF.

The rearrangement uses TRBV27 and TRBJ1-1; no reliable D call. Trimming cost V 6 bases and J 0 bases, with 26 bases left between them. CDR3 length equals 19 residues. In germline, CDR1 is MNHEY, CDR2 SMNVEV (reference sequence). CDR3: CASRVRYLKEYIMNTEAFF. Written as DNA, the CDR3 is TGTGCCAGCAGGGTCCGGTACTTGAAAGAGTACATCATGAACACTGAAGCTTTCTTT.

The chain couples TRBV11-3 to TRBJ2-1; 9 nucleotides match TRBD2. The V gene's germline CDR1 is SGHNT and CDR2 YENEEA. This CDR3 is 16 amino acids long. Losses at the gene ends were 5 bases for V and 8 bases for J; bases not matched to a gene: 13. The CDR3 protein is CASSPGVVAGGHEQFF. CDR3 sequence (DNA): TGTGCCAGCAGCCCTGGGGTGGTGGCGGGGGGGCATGAGCAGTTCTTC.

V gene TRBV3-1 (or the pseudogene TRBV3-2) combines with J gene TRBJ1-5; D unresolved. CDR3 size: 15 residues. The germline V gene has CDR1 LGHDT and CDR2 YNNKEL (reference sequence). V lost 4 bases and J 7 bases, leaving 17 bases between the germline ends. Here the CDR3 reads CASSPRATPGQPQHF. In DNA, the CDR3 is TGTGCCAGCAGCCCGAGGGCCACCCCGGGGCAGCCCCAGCATTTT.

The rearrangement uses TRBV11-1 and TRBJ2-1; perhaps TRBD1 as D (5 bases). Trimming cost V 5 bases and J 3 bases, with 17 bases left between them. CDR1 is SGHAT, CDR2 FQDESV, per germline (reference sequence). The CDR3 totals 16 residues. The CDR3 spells CASSLMIDSNYNEQFF. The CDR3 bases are TGTGCCAGCAGCCTAATGATCGACAGCAACTACAATGAGCAGTTCTTC.

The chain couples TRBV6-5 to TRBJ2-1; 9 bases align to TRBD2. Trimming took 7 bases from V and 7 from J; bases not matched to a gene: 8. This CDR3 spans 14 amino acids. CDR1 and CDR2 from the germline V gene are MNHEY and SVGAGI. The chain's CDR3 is CASKGAGGGNEQFF. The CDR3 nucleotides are TGTGCCAGCAAGGGAGCGGGGGGAGGGAATGAGCAGTTCTTC.

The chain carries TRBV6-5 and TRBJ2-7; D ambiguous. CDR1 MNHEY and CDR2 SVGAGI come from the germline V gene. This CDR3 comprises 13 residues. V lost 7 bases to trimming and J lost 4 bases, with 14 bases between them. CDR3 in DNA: TGTGCCAGCACGTACGGGCAAGGTTACGAGCAGTACTTC. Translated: CASTYGQGYEQYF.

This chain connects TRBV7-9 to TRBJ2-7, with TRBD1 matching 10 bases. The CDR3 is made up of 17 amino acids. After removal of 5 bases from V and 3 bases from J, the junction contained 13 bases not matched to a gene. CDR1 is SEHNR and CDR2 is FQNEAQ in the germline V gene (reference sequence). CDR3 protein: CASSPPGTGAFNYEQYF. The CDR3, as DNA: TGTGCCAGCAGCCCTCCCGGGACAGGGGCATTTAACTACGAGCAGTACTTC.